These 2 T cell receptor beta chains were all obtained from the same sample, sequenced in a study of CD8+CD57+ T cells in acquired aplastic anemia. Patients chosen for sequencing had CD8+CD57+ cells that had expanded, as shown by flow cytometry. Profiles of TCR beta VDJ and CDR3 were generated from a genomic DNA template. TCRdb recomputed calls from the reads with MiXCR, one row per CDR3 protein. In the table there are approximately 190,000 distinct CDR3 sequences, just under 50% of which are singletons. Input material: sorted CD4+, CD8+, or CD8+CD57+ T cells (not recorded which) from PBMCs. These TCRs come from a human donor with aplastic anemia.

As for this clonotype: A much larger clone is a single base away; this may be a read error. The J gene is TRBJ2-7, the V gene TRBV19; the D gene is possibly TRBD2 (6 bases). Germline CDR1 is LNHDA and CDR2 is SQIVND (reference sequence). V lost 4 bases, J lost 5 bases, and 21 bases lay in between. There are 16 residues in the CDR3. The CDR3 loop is CASSNHLARTTHEQYF. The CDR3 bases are TGTGCCAGTAGTAACCATTTGGCACGGACTACCCACGAGCAGTACTTC. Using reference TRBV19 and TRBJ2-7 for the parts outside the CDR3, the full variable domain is DGGITQSPKYLFRKEGQNVTLSCEQNLNHDAMYWYRQDPGQGLRLIYYSQIVNDFQKGDIAEGYSVSREKKESFPLTVTSAQKNPTAFYLCASSNHLARTTHEQYFGPGTRLTVT.

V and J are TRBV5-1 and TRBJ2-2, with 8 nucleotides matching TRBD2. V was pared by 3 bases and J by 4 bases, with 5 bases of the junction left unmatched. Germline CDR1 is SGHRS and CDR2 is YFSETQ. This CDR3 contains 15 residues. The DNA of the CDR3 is TGCGCCAGCAGCTCGGGACTAGTGGGCACCGGGGAGCTGTTTTTT. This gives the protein CASSSGLVGTGELFF. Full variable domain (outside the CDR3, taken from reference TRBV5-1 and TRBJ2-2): KAGVTQTPRYLIKTRGQQVTLSCSPISGHRSVSWYQQTPGQGLQFLFEYFSETQRNKGNFPGRFSGRQFSNSRSEMNVSTLELGDSALYLCASSSGLVGTGELFFGEGSRLTVL.